The 21 T cell receptor beta chains below all came from one sample that was sequenced in a study of cytotoxic CD8 clonotypes in ibrutinib-treated CLL. The assay was immunoSEQ multiplex PCR, and TCRdb's table has in-frame clones only and misses some. The sample has approximately 190,000 clones, around 70% seen once. The source material was PBMCs, sampled after 12 months of ibrutinib treatment. The receptors originated from a human donor with chronic lymphocytic leukemia.

This clone has just one count. The genes are TRBV28 and TRBJ2-7; 8 bases agree with TRBD2. This CDR3 has 14 residues. Germline V gene sequence: CDR1 MDHEN, CDR2 SYDVKM. V lost 4 bases to trimming and J lost 0 bases; unmatched junction nucleotides: 2. The CDR3 protein is CASSSGTSSYEQYF. The CDR3 nucleotides are TGTGCCAGCAGTTCGGGGACTAGCTCCTACGAGCAGTACTTC.

The chain has TRBV7-9 and TRBJ1-2, with 9 bases that match TRBD1. From germline, CDR1 is SEHNR and CDR2 FQNEAQ (reference sequence). The CDR3 is 15 residues long. J gave up 5 bases and V 3 bases, and 7 bases lay outside the gene matches. The CDR3 spells CASSFGGQGLYGYTF. In DNA, the CDR3 is TGTGCCAGCAGCTTTGGGGGACAGGGACTTTATGGCTACACCTTC.

The rearrangement links TRBV14 to TRBJ2-7; D unclear. Germline V CDR1 and CDR2: SGHDN, FVKESK. CDR3 length: 13 residues. V lost 2 bases and J 4 bases, leaving 9 bases between the germline ends. The CDR3 coding sequence is TGTGCCAGCAGCCAACTCGGTTCTTACGAGCAGTACTTC. As protein: CASSQLGSYEQYF.

This clone has a handful of counts. The chain employs TRBV30 and TRBJ1-6, with D unclear. CDR1 is GTSNPN, CDR2 SVGIG, per germline (reference sequence). Trimming removed 4 bases at V and 7 bases at J, with 8 bases between. The CDR3 is 12 amino acids. CDR3 DNA: TGTGCCTGGACAACGGGGAATTCACCCCTCCACTTT. It is translated as CAWTTGNSPLHF. The full variable domain, its missing parts supplied by reference TRBV30 and TRBJ1-6, is SQTIHQWPATLVQPVGSPLSLECTVEGTSNPNLYWYRQAAGRGLQLLFYSVGIGQISSEVPQNLSASRPQDRQFILSSKKLLLSDSGFYLCAWTTGNSPLHFGNGTRLTVT.

This chain uses TRBV9 with TRBJ2-7; D not resolved. Germline CDR1 SGDLS, CDR2 YYNGEE. The CDR3 is 14 amino acids. Trimming cost V 0 bases and J 3 bases, with 10 bases left between them. DNA for the CDR3: TGTGCCAGCAGCGTAGCAGGAATGGGCTACGAGCAGTACTTC. Protein sequence: CASSVAGMGYEQYF.

V is TRBV19 and J is TRBJ2-3; D is possibly TRBD1 or TRBD2 (5 bases each). Germline CDR1 and CDR2: LNHDA and SQIVND (reference sequence). The CDR3 is 11 amino acids. V was cut by 1 base and J by 11 bases, with 7 bases left in between. CDR3 DNA sequence: TGTGCCAGTAGTATAGGGGGACGGCAGTATTTT. It translates to CASSIGGRQYF.

This sequence joins TRBV7-3 and TRBJ2-7; TRBD1 agrees at 7 bases. Germline V lookup: CDR1 SGHTA, CDR2 FQGTGA. CDR3 length: 16 residues. Trimming at V came to 4 bases and at J to 4 bases, leaving 13 bases not matched to a gene. The CDR3, as DNA: TGTGCCAGCAGCTCAGGAGGAACGGGACAGCAATACGAGCAGTACTTC. Protein product: CASSSGGTGQQYEQYF.

V gene TRBV9 combines with J gene TRBJ1-1, with a possible D match to TRBD1 (5 bases). The V and J ends lost 4 bases and 1 base respectively, with 14 bases between them. Looked up from germline, CDR1 is SGDLS and CDR2 is YYNGEE. There are 15 residues in the CDR3. CDR3 loop: CASSSRRRGNTEAFF. CDR3 bases: TGTGCCAGCAGCTCCCGCCGGAGGGGGAACACTGAAGCTTTCTTT.

The rearrangement joins TRBV29-1 to TRBJ1-1, with no clear D. The CDR3 contains 14 residues. Trimming left V 1 base short and J 0 bases short, with 9 bases between. Germline loops: CDR1 SQVTM, CDR2 ANQGSEA. In nucleotides, the CDR3 is TGCAGCGTTGAAGGGGGAGACATGAACACTGAAGCTTTCTTT. It specifies CSVEGGDMNTEAFF.

V is TRBV15 and J is TRBJ1-1; D might be TRBD1 (5 bases). V gave up 0 bases and J gave up 4 bases, with 12 bases separating them. The CDR3 runs 15 residues. Germline-derived CDR1 and CDR2 are LNHNV and YYDKDF (reference sequence). CDR3 nucleotide sequence: TGTGCCACCAGCAGAGATTTCGGGGGATCCACTGAAGCTTTCTTT. Translation: CATSRDFGGSTEAFF.

This clone occurred a few times. The chain carries TRBV6-4 and TRBJ2-4, with D tentatively TRBD1 (5 bases). This CDR3 comprises 19 residues. CDR1 and CDR2 from the germline V gene are MRHNA and SNTAGT. V lost 6 bases and J lost 3, with 27 bases in between. The CDR3 loop reads CASSDISFRPQVGKNIQYF. The CDR3 DNA is TGTGCCAGCAGCGACATATCATTTAGGCCACAGGTGGGCAAAAACATTCAGTACTTC.

The rearrangement uses TRBV9 and TRBJ1-4, with D hard to call. V was cut by 4 bases and J by 6 bases, with 13 bases left in between. Germline assignment: CDR1 SGDLS and CDR2 YYNGEE. This CDR3 has 14 residues. In nucleotides, the CDR3 is TGTGCCAGCAGCCCGAGCAACTGGGATGAAAAACTGTTTTTT. It yields the protein CASSPSNWDEKLFF.

This clone was observed a handful of times. The chain is built from TRBV30 and TRBJ1-2, with TRBD1 matching 9 bases. V lost 7 bases and J lost 3; bases outside the gene matches: 6. The CDR3 consists of 13 residues. Germline V lookup: CDR1 GTSNPN, CDR2 SVGIG (reference sequence). CDR3 protein: CALTGGADYGYTF. In DNA, the CDR3 is TGTGCCTTGACAGGGGGAGCGGACTATGGCTACACCTTC.

The chain recombines TRBV10-1 with TRBJ2-7; D may be TRBD2 (6 bases). The germline V and J ends were trimmed by 10 bases and 3 bases, with 16 bases remaining between them. This CDR3 spans 13 amino acids. The V gene's germline CDR1 is WNHNN and CDR2 SYGVQD (reference sequence). CDR3 DNA: TGCGCCATCGGGACTTTCGGGCTCTACGAGCAGTACTTC. This codes for CAIGTFGLYEQYF.

The chain carries TRBV7-2 and TRBJ1-1; tentatively, D is TRBD1 (6 bases). The germline CDR1 and CDR2 sequences are SGHTA and FQGNSA. V was trimmed by 5 bases and J by 0 bases, leaving 10 bases between them. The CDR3 length is 14 residues. The DNA for the CDR3 is TGTGCCAGCAGCCCTGGACAGATGAACACTGAAGCTTTCTTT. Translating gives CASSPGQMNTEAFF.

CDR3 loop: CASSPTGSYEQYF. As DNA, the CDR3 is TGTGCCAGTAGTCCTACAGGGTCCTACGAGCAGTACTTC. The chain links TRBV19 to TRBJ2-7; tentatively, D is TRBD1 (6 bases). The germline gives CDR1 LNHDA, CDR2 SQIVND (reference sequence). This CDR3 comprises 13 residues. V dropped 5 bases and J dropped 1 base, with 9 bases sitting between them.

This clone was detected once. The rearrangement links TRBV5-8 to TRBJ1-1; no definite D call. The CDR3 length is 13 residues. V lost 7 bases and J 1 base, leaving 11 bases between the germline ends. Germline V gene data show CDR1 as SGHTS and CDR2 as YDEGEE. CDR3: CASGRDANTEAFF. DNA for the CDR3: TGTGCCAGCGGCAGAGATGCGAACACTGAAGCTTTCTTT.

The chain is built from TRBV18 and TRBJ1-6; D might be TRBD1 (5 bases). Germline CDR1 KGHSH, CDR2 LQKENI. With 1 base removed from V and 7 bases from J, the gap between germline ends came to 14 bases. The CDR3 is 16 residues long. CDR3 in amino acids: CASSPQSPQGNSPLHF. DNA for the CDR3: TGTGCCAGCTCACCACAGTCTCCGCAGGGAAATTCACCCCTCCACTTT. Full variable domain (remainder filled in from reference TRBV18 and TRBJ1-6): NAGVMQNPRHLVRRRGQEARLRCSPMKGHSHVYWYRQLPEEGLKFMVYLQKENIIDESGMPKERFSAEFPKEGPSILRIQQVVRGDSAAYFCASSPQSPQGNSPLHFGNGTRLTVT.

This chain uses TRBV7-2 with TRBJ1-5, with 10 nucleotides matching TRBD1. The CDR3 extends over 17 amino acids. The junction had 7 bases not matched to a gene; V was cut back by 5 bases and J by 0 bases. In germline, CDR1 is SGHTA, CDR2 FQGNSA. The CDR3 region is CASSLGTGAFSNQPQHF. As DNA, the CDR3 is TGTGCCAGCAGCCTGGGGACAGGGGCCTTTAGCAATCAGCCCCAGCATTTT.

This chain uses TRBV29-1 with TRBJ1-1; possible D gene TRBD1, 5 bases. The CDR3 runs 17 residues. The germline gives CDR1 SQVTM, CDR2 ANQGSEA. Trimming pared 8 bases from V and 1 base from J, leaving 26 bases between. The CDR3 coding sequence is TGCAGCTCCCTAGTCGAGGGGCAGAATTTGAGGAACACTGAAGCTTTCTTT. Encoded protein: CSSLVEGQNLRNTEAFF.

CDR3 sequence reads: CASSVFGMAFF. As DNA, the CDR3 is TGTGCCAGCAGTGTTTTCGGAATGGCTTTCTTT. The V call is TRBV2, the J call TRBJ1-1; no clear D gene. Trimming pared 4 bases from V and 11 bases from J, leaving 11 bases between. The CDR3 contains 11 residues. Per germline, CDR1 SNHLY and CDR2 FYNNEI.